This record covers a single TCR beta chain. Its specificity is unknown. The data were obtained in a study of cytomegalovirus exposure and HLA in healthy donors. General study results and limits: Earlier analysis yielded a pattern in which most TCR beta V segments were productive about 87% or about 30% of the time.

Trimming cost V 2 bases and J 5 bases; bases outside gene matches: 4. This CDR3 is built from 15 residues. Germline V gives CDR1 KGHSH, CDR2 LQKENI. It was with 60 Vbeta and 13 Jbeta primers that the PCR ran. Assay: immunoSEQ multiplex PCR; the TCRdb copy retains only in-frame clones and omits some. This table lists about 130,000 clones. The chain carries TRBV18 and TRBJ1-4, with 8 nucleotides matching TRBD1. This receptor was identified in a young man in good health and CMV-seronegative. Sequenced input: PBMCs. This CDR3 reads CASSPNGQGNEKLFF. The CDR3, as DNA: TGTGCCAGCTCACCAAATGGACAGGGAAATGAAAAACTGTTTTTT.